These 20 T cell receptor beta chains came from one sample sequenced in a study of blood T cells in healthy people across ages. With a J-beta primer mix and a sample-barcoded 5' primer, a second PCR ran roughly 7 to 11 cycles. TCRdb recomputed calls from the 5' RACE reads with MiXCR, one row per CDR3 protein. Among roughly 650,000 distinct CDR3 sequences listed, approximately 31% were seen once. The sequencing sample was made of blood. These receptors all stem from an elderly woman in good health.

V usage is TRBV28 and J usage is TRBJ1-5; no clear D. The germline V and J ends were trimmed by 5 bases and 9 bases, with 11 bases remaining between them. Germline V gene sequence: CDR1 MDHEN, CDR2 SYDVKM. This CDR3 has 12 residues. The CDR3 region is CASSDPVTPQHF. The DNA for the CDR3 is TGTGCCAGCAGTGACCCGGTAACGCCCCAGCATTTT.

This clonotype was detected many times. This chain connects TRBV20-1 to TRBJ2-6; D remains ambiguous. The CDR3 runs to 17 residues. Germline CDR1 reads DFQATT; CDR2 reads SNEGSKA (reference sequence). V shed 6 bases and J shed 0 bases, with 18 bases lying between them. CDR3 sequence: CSAPSDDRISGANVLTF. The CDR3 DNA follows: TGCAGTGCCCCTTCAGACGATAGGATCTCTGGGGCCAACGTCCTGACTTTC.

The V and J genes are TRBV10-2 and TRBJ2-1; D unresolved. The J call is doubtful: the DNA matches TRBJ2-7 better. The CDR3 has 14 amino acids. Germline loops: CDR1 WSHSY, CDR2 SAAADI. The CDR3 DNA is TGCGCCAGCAGTGAGTCGGGCTTATACAATGAGCAGTACTTC. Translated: CASSESGLYNEQYF.

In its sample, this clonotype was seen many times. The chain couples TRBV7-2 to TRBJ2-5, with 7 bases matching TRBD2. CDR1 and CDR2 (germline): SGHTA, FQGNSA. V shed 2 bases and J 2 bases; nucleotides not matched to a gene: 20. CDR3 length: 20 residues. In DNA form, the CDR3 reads TGTGCCAGCAGCTTATTACCCACTCGTCGCTCGGGAGGTGAACAAGAGACCCAGTACTTC. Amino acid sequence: CASSLLPTRRSGGEQETQYF.

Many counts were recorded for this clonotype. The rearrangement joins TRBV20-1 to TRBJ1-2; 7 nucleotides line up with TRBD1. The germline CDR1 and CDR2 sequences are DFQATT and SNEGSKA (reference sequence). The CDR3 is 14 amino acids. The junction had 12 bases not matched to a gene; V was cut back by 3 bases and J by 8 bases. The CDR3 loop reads CSASNLAGGGGYTF. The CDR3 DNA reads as TGCAGTGCTAGCAACTTGGCAGGGGGAGGCGGCTACACCTTC.

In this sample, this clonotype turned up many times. DNA of the CDR3: TGCGCCAGCAGCATTGGACAGGGGACTATCTATGGCTACACCTTC. Residues: CASSIGQGTIYGYTF. The chain combines TRBV5-1 with TRBJ1-2, with 9 positions matching TRBD1. V was pared by 4 bases and J by 4 bases, with 8 bases of the junction left unmatched. The CDR3 extends over 15 amino acids. Germline V CDR1 and CDR2: SGHRS, YFSETQ.

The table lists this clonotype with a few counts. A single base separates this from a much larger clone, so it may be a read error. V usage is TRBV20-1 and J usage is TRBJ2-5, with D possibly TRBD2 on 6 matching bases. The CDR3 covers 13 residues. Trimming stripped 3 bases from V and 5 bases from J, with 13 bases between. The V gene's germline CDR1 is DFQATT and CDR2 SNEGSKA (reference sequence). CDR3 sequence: CSARSGVRETQYF. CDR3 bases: TGCAGTGCTAGGTCGGGGGTTCGGGAGACCCAGTACTTC.

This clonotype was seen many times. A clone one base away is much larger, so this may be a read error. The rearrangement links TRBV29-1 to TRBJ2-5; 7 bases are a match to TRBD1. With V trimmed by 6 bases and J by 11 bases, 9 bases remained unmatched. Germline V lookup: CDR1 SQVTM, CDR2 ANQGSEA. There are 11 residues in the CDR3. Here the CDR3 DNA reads TGCAGCGTAAGGACAGGTACTGAGCAGTACTTC. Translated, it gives CSVRTGTEQYF.

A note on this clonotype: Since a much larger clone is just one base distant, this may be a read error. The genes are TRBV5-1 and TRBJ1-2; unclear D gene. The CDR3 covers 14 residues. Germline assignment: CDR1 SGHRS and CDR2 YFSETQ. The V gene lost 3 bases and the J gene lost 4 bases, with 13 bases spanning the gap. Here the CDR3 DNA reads TGCGCCAGCAGCTGGGCCACGGCAGGCTATGGCTACACCTTC. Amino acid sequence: CASSWATAGYGYTF.

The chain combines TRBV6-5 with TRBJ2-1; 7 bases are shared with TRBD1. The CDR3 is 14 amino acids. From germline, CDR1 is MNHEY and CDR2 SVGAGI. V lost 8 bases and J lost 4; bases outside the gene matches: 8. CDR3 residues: CASGREQGYNEQFF. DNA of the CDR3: TGTGCCAGCGGCAGGGAACAGGGGTACAATGAGCAGTTCTTC.

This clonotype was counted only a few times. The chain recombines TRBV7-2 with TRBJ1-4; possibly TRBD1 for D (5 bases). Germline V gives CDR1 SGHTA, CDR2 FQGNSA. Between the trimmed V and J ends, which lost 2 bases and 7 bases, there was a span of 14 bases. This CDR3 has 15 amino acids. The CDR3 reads CASSLRGTPGEKLFF. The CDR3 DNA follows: TGTGCCAGCAGCTTACGGGGGACCCCGGGTGAAAAACTGTTTTTT. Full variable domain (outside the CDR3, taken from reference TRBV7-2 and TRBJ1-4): GAGVSQSPSNKVTEKGKDVELRCDPISGHTALYWYRQSLGQGLEFLIYFQGNSAPDKSGLPSDRFSAERTGGSVSTLTIQRTQQEDSAVYLCASSLRGTPGEKLFFGSGTQLSVL.

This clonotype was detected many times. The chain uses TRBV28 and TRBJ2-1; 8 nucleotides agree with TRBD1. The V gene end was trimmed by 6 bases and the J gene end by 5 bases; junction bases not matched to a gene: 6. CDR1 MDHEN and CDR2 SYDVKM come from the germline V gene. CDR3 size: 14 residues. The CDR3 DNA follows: TGTGCCAGCAGCTGGACAGGGATCAACAATGAGCAGTTCTTC. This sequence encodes CASSWTGINNEQFF.

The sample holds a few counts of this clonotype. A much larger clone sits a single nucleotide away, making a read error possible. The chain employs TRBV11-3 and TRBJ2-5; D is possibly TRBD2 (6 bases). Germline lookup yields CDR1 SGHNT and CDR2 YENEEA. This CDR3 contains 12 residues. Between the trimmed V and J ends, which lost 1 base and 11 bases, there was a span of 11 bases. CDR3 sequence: CASSLGRRGQYF. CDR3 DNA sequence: TGTGCCAGCAGCTTAGGAAGACGGGGGCAGTACTTC.

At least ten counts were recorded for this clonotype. The CDR3 bases are TGTGCCAGCAGCTTGGGACAGGGAACGAATGAGCAGTTCTTC. As protein: CASSLGQGTNEQFF. The rearrangement links TRBV7-3 to TRBJ2-1; 9 nucleotides match TRBD1. This CDR3 is built from 14 residues. V was clipped by 3 bases and J by 7 bases; unmatched bases: 4. CDR1 is SGHTA and CDR2 is FQGTGA in the germline V gene.

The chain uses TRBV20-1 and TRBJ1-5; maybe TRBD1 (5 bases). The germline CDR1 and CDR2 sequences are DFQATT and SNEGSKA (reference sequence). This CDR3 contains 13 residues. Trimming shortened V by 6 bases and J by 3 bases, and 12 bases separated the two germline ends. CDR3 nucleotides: TGCAGTGCGCTGGGGGAAACCAATCAGCCCCAGCATTTT. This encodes CSALGETNQPQHF.

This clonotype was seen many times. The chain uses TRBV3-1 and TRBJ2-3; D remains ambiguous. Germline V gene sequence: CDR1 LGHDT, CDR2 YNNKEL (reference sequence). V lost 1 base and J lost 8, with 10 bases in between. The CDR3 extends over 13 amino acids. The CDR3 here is CASSQVLGGTQYF. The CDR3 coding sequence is TGTGCCAGCAGCCAAGTTCTAGGCGGTACGCAGTATTTT.

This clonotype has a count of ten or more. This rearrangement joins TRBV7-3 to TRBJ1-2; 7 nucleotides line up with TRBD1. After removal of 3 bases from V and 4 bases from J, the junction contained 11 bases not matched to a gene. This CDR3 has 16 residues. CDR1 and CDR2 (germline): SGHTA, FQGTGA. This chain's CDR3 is CASSLTAQGLSYGYTF. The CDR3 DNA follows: TGTGCCAGCAGCTTGACAGCACAGGGGCTTTCCTATGGCTACACCTTC.

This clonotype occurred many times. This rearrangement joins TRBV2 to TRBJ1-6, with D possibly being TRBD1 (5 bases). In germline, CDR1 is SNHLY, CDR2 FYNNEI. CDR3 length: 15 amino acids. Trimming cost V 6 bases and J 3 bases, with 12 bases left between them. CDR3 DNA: TGTGCCAGCAGGAGGGACGGATTCTATAATTCACCCCTCCACTTT. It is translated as CASRRDGFYNSPLHF.

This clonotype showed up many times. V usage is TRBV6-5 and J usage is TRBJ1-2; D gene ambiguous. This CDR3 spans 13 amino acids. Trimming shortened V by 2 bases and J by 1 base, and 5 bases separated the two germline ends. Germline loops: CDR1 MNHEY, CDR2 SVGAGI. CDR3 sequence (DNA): TGTGCCAGCAGTTACATCAGTAACTATGGCTACACCTTC. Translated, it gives CASSYISNYGYTF.

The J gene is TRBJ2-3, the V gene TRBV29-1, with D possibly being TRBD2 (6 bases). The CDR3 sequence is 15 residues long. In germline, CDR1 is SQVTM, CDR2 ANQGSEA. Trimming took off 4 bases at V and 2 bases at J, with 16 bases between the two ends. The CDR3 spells CSVGPMEGSTDTQYF. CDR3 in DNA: TGCAGCGTTGGGCCAATGGAGGGCTCCACAGATACGCAGTATTTT.